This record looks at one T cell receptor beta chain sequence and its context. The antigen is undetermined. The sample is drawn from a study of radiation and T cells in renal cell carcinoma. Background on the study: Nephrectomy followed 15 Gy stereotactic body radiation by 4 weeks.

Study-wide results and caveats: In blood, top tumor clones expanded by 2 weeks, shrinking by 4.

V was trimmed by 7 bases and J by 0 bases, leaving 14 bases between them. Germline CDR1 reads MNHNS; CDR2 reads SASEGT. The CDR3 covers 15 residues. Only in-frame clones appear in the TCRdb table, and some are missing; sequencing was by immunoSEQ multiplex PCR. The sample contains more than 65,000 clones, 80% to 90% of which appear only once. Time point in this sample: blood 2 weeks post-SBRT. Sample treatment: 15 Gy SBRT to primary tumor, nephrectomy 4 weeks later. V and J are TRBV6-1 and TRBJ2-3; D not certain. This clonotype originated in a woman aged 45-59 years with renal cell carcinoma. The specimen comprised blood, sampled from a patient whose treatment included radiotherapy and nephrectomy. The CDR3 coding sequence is TGTGCCAGCACCTCCGGACGGTCTAGCACAGATACGCAGTATTTT. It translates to CASTSGRSSTDTQYF.